These 28 T cell receptor beta chains were sequenced from one sample in a study of CD4 T cells in relation to SARS-CoV-2 and coronaviruses. Method: immunoSEQ multiplex PCR; TCRdb's copy keeps in-frame clones and lacks some. Of about 38,000 clones listed, around four fifths are singletons. Their specific antigens are unknown. Sequencing was done on a sample of memory CD4+ T cells from PBMCs, cultured in vitro. Receptors were obtained from an adult with COVID-19.

V gene TRBV11-2 combines with J gene TRBJ1-6; D is perhaps TRBD1 (5 bases). Germline assignment: CDR1 SGHAT and CDR2 FQNNGV. V was pared by 0 bases and J by 6 bases, with 12 bases between. The CDR3 is 16 residues long. The CDR3 bases are TGTGCCAGCAGCTTAGAGGGGGGAGTTAGTAATTCACCCCTCCACTTT. It translates to CASSLEGGVSNSPLHF.

V and J are TRBV5-4 and TRBJ2-7, with D unclear. V gave up 2 bases and J gave up 2 bases, with 11 bases separating them. The CDR3 runs 14 residues. Germline V gene data show CDR1 as SGHNT and CDR2 as YYREEE (reference sequence). This CDR3 reads CASSFGLGPYEQYF. CDR3 in DNA: TGTGCCAGCAGCTTTGGGCTAGGCCCCTACGAGCAGTACTTC.

The V call is TRBV24-1, the J call TRBJ2-1; 12 bases match TRBD2. The CDR3 loop spans 19 amino acids. Looked up from germline, CDR1 is KGHDR and CDR2 is SFDVKD. V gave up 4 bases and J gave up 9 bases; unmatched junction bases: 18. The CDR3 DNA reads as TGTGCCACCAGTGACACCGGGACGGCCCGGACTAGCGGGAAGATTGAGCAGTTCTTC. Translation gives CATSDTGTARTSGKIEQFF.

There are a few counts of this clone. The genes are TRBV27 and TRBJ2-7; D is unresolved. From germline, CDR1 is MNHEY and CDR2 SMNVEV (reference sequence). V was clipped by 3 bases and J by 0 bases, with 9 bases between them. CDR3 size: 14 residues. The DNA for the CDR3 is TGTGCCAGCAGTTTGGGCGAGAGCTCCTACGAGCAGTACTTC. This codes for CASSLGESSYEQYF.

The CDR3 sequence: CASSAMAGTGLSPLHF. Here the CDR3 DNA reads TGTGCCAGCAGCGCGATGGCAGGGACAGGCCTTTCACCCCTCCACTTT. J is TRBJ1-6 and V is TRBV28, with 8 bases aligning to TRBD1. The CDR3 has 16 amino acids. The J segment lost 9 bases and the V segment lost 6 bases, leaving 13 bases of the junction unmatched. Germline assignment: CDR1 MDHEN and CDR2 SYDVKM. Full variable domain (outside the CDR3, taken from reference TRBV28 and TRBJ1-6): DVKVTQSSRYLVKRTGEKVFLECVQDMDHENMFWYRQDPGLGLRLIYFSYDVKMKEKGDIPEGYSVSREKKERFSLILESASTNQTSMYLCASSAMAGTGLSPLHFGNGTRLTVT.

The genes are TRBV3-1 (or the pseudogene TRBV3-2) and TRBJ2-7; D is uncertain. Trimming took off 4 bases at V and 0 bases at J, with 22 bases between the two ends. This CDR3 spans 18 amino acids. The germline CDR1 and CDR2 sequences are LGHDT and YNNKEL (reference sequence). The CDR3 reads CASSPLPFRLPSSYEQYF. The CDR3 coding sequence is TGTGCCAGCAGCCCCCTTCCTTTTCGGCTCCCGAGCTCCTACGAGCAGTACTTC.

There are a few counts of this clone. This rearrangement joins TRBV5-8 to TRBJ2-2; 10 nucleotides align to TRBD1. The V gene's germline CDR1 is SGHTS and CDR2 YDEGEE. The CDR3 spans 15 residues. J gave up 4 bases and V 4 bases, and 4 bases lay outside the gene matches. The CDR3 sequence: CASSPGQGFTGELFF. The CDR3 DNA reads as TGTGCCAGCAGCCCGGGACAGGGGTTCACCGGGGAGCTGTTTTTT. Full variable domain (missing parts from reference TRBV5-8 and TRBJ2-2): EAGVTQSPTHLIKTRGQQATLRCSPISGHTSVYWYQQALGLGLQFLLWYDEGEERNRGNFPPRFSGRQFPNYSSELNVNALELEDSALYLCASSPGQGFTGELFFGEGSRLTVL.

In DNA, the CDR3 is TGTGCCAGCAGCTTATCCGGACAGGTAAATCAGCCCCAGCATTTT. Its protein is CASSLSGQVNQPQHF. The chain recombines TRBV7-8 with TRBJ1-5; 7 bases line up with TRBD1. V was clipped by 2 bases and J by 4 bases; unmatched bases: 5. Per germline, CDR1 SGHVS and CDR2 FQNEAQ. The CDR3 is 15 residues long.

This rearrangement joins TRBV7-3 to TRBJ2-2, with unresolved D. Germline CDR1 reads SGHTA; CDR2 reads FQGTGA. Trimming left V 3 bases short and J 6 bases short, with 11 bases between. CDR3 length equals 14 residues. CDR3 amino acids: CASSLGAEAGELFF. In nucleotides, the CDR3 is TGTGCCAGCAGCTTGGGTGCGGAAGCCGGGGAGCTGTTTTTT.

The rearrangement links TRBV24-1 to TRBJ2-5; 7 bases map to TRBD1. The CDR3 totals 14 residues. Germline V gives CDR1 KGHDR, CDR2 SFDVKD. V dropped 4 bases and J dropped 3; count of bases not matched to a gene: 4. The CDR3 DNA is TGTGCCACCAGTGACACAGGACAGGAAGAGACCCAGTACTTC. Protein product: CATSDTGQEETQYF.

This clone was observed a single time. The chain couples TRBV9 to TRBJ1-1; TRBD1 is a possible D gene (5 bases). Germline V lookup: CDR1 SGDLS, CDR2 YYNGEE. CDR3 length: 13 residues. V shed 4 bases and J shed 6 bases, with 13 bases lying between them. CDR3 region: CASSPRPGAEAFF. CDR3 DNA sequence: TGTGCCAGCAGCCCCCGGCCGGGGGCTGAAGCTTTCTTT.

The CDR3, as DNA: TGTGCCAGCAGACAACAGGGGCCCTCACCCCTCCACTTT. It specifies CASRQQGPSPLHF. The chain joins TRBV5-4 to TRBJ1-6; 7 nucleotides agree with TRBD1. Germline CDR1 reads SGHNT; CDR2 reads YYREEE (reference sequence). This CDR3 is 13 amino acids long. V lost 5 bases, J lost 10 bases, and 6 bases stayed unmatched. Filled out from reference TRBV5-4 and TRBJ1-6, the complete variable domain reads ETGVTQSPTHLIKTRGQQVTLRCSSQSGHNTVSWYQQALGQGPQFIFQYYREEENGRGNFPPRFSGLQFPNYSSELNVNALELDDSALYLCASRQQGPSPLHFGNGTRLTVT.

This clone is a singleton in its sample. This rearrangement joins TRBV19 to TRBJ2-3; D might be TRBD1 or TRBD2, each matching 5 bases. The ends were cut back, 8 bases at V and 1 base at J, with 16 bases in the middle. CDR1 LNHDA and CDR2 SQIVND come from the germline V gene (reference sequence). The CDR3 consists of 15 residues. CDR3: CASQPPGRRTDTQYF. The CDR3 DNA follows: TGTGCCAGTCAACCACCGGGACGACGCACAGATACGCAGTATTTT.

J is TRBJ1-2 and V is TRBV15, with 8 bases matching TRBD1. Per germline, CDR1 LNHNV and CDR2 YYDKDF (reference sequence). The CDR3 has 16 residues. The V segment lost 4 bases and the J segment 7 bases; nucleotides outside the gene matches: 14. CDR3 amino acids: CATSILANRGLAGYTF. The DNA for the CDR3 is TGTGCCACCAGCATCCTAGCGAACAGGGGGTTAGCTGGCTACACCTTC.

The V call is TRBV14, the J call TRBJ1-2; D might be TRBD1 (5 bases). In germline, CDR1 is SGHDN, CDR2 FVKESK. This CDR3 region has 17 residues. With 6 bases removed from V and 2 bases from J, the gap between germline ends came to 22 bases. The CDR3 region is CASSRPGPLSRNYGYTF. The CDR3 DNA reads TGTGCCAGCAGTCGTCCGGGACCTCTCTCCAGAAACTATGGCTACACCTTC.

The V gene is TRBV11-2, the J gene TRBJ2-6; D gene unclear. CDR3 length: 19 amino acids. V was pared by 6 bases and J by 0 bases, with 21 bases between. Germline values: CDR1 SGHAT, CDR2 FQNNGV. The CDR3: CASRPGSKPSLSGANVLTF. Here the CDR3 DNA reads TGTGCCAGCAGGCCCGGGTCTAAGCCGAGCCTCTCTGGGGCCAACGTCCTGACTTTC.

The chain links TRBV28 to TRBJ1-2, with D perhaps TRBD1 (5 bases). CDR1 MDHEN and CDR2 SYDVKM come from the germline V gene. The CDR3 loop spans 15 amino acids. V gave up 3 bases and J gave up 4 bases, with 15 bases separating them. CDR3 in DNA: TGTGCCAGCAGTTTTATGGGGGAGGGGAGCTATGGCTACACCTTC. Protein sequence: CASSFMGEGSYGYTF.

This rearrangement joins TRBV29-1 to TRBJ2-7, with 7 bases aligning to TRBD2. The ends lost 0 bases at V and 1 base at J; junction bases unmatched: 6. The germline gives CDR1 SQVTM, CDR2 ANQGSEA. The CDR3 spans 15 residues. As DNA, the CDR3 is TGCAGCGTTGAAGATCCTGGCGGGAGTTCCTACGAGCAGTACTTC. This gives the protein CSVEDPGGSSYEQYF.

The genes are TRBV20-1 and TRBJ2-1; TRBD2 matches at 11 bases. This CDR3 region has 15 residues. V lost 3 bases to trimming and J lost 10 bases; unmatched junction nucleotides: 11. Germline lookup yields CDR1 DFQATT and CDR2 SNEGSKA (reference sequence). CDR3 in DNA: TGCAGTGCTAGTGGTGTACTAGCGGGAGCTGTGGAGCAGTTCTTC. Translated, it gives CSASGVLAGAVEQFF.

The chain links TRBV18 to TRBJ2-3, with D unclear. V was trimmed by 2 bases and J by 6 bases, leaving 6 bases between them. The CDR3 covers 12 residues. Germline-derived CDR1 and CDR2 are KGHSH and LQKENI. The DNA for the CDR3 is TGTGCCAGCTCACCAATCGTGGATACGCAGTATTTT. Residues: CASSPIVDTQYF.

The table lists this clone with a few counts. V is TRBV12-3 or TRBV12-4 and J is TRBJ1-1; D remains unclear. The CDR3 is made up of 12 amino acids. V lost 3 bases and J 1 base, leaving 3 bases between the germline ends. The DNA of the CDR3 is TGTGCCAGCAGTTTCGCGAACACTGAAGCTTTCTTT. Encoded protein: CASSFANTEAFF.

V usage is TRBV5-1 and J usage is TRBJ2-5, with D tentatively TRBD2 (5 bases). V was shortened by 6 bases and J by 4 bases, with 19 bases between the two germline ends. CDR1 is SGHRS and CDR2 is YFSETQ in the germline V gene. The CDR3 runs 15 residues. The CDR3 DNA is TGCGCCAGCACATGGACTGGAGGCACGTCAGAGACCCAGTACTTC. Its translation is CASTWTGGTSETQYF.

The chain employs TRBV4-2 and TRBJ1-2; the D gene is possibly TRBD1 (5 bases). Trimming removed 0 bases from V and 5 bases from J, with 13 bases in between. This CDR3 comprises 15 residues. Germline CDR1 and CDR2: LGHNA and YNFKEQ. CDR3 nucleotides: TGTGCCAGCAGCCAAGATGGGCAGGGTTGGTATGGCTACACCTTC. Encoded protein: CASSQDGQGWYGYTF.

The CDR3 reads CASSPDRGYYNEQFF. DNA of the CDR3: TGTGCCAGCAGCCCAGACAGGGGGTACTACAATGAGCAGTTCTTC. The chain carries TRBV28 and TRBJ2-1; 9 bases are shared with TRBD1. Germline CDR1 MDHEN, CDR2 SYDVKM. V shed 6 bases, J shed 3 bases, and the junction held 6 bases outside the gene matches. The length of the CDR3 is 15 residues.

V and J are TRBV6-5 and TRBJ2-7; D is unclear. CDR3 size: 14 residues. Germline-derived CDR1 and CDR2 are MNHEY and SVGAGI. Trimming left V 8 bases short and J 5 bases short, with 19 bases between. Here the CDR3 DNA reads TGTGCCAGCCACGATCGCAGGAGCCGGAACGAGCAGTACTTC. Its translation is CASHDRRSRNEQYF.

The J gene is TRBJ1-2, the V gene TRBV7-6; D is unclear. This CDR3 has 13 residues. Between the trimmed V and J ends, which lost 2 bases and 4 bases, there was a span of 8 bases. Germline V lookup: CDR1 SGHVS, CDR2 FNYEAQ. In DNA form, the CDR3 reads TGTGCCAGCAGCTTATCGGTGGGCTATGGCTACACCTTC. Amino acid sequence: CASSLSVGYGYTF.

The chain employs TRBV10-1 and TRBJ2-1; a weak D match, TRBD2 (5 bases). The CDR3 consists of 10 residues. Looked up from germline, CDR1 is WNHNN and CDR2 is SYGVQD (reference sequence). With 8 bases removed from V and 10 bases from J, the gap between germline ends came to 9 bases. Here the CDR3 reads CASDEGEQFF. As DNA, the CDR3 is TGCGCCAGCGATGAGGGAGAGCAGTTCTTC.

The chain employs TRBV7-9 and TRBJ2-2, with D hard to call. The CDR3 runs to 13 residues. CDR1 SEHNR and CDR2 FQNEAQ come from the germline V gene (reference sequence). With 2 bases removed from V and 6 bases from J, the gap between germline ends came to 7 bases. For the CDR3, the DNA is TGTGCCAGCAGCTTAAGTCCGGCCGGGGAGCTGTTTTTT. This sequence encodes CASSLSPAGELFF.